The present TCR beta chain was sequenced within a study of blood T cell repertoires in COVID-19. Trimming took off 6 bases at V and 0 bases at J, with 14 bases between the two ends. This CDR3 is built from 15 residues. The germline V gene has CDR1 MNHEY and CDR2 SVGEGT. Profiled with immunoSEQ multiplex PCR; TCRdb holds only in-frame clones, not every one. Seen here are roughly 260,000 clones, roughly 90% observed once, and the top ten hold roughly 2.4%. The gene calls are TRBV6-2 or TRBV6-3 and TRBJ1-1; D not certain. The clonotype was recovered from a woman in her 50s who had recovered from COVID-19. Sequencing was performed on peripheral blood. The CDR3 coding sequence is TGTGCCAGCAGCGCGGGCCTCTGGATGAACACTGAAGCTTTCTTT. Encoded protein: CASSAGLWMNTEAFF.